These 23 T cell receptor beta chains were all obtained from the same sample, sequenced in a study of CD8 T cells in Susac syndrome. Reverse transcription of 0.5 to 1 ug RNA was carried out with random hexamers. TCRdb called the immunoSEQ multiplex PCR reads again in MiXCR, with one record for every CDR3 protein. The sample consists of about 69,000 distinct CDR3 sequences, about 95% of them appearing once. Sequenced: CD8+ T cells from PBMCs. Every receptor here comes from a human donor in good health.

The chain recombines TRBV11-2 with TRBJ2-3, with TRBD2 as a possible D gene (6 bases). Germline V gene lookup returns CDR1 SGHAT and CDR2 FQNNGV. This CDR3 region has 15 residues. V gave up 1 base and J gave up 0 bases, with 8 bases separating them. In nucleotides, the CDR3 is TGTGCCAGCAGCTTAGTAGCGGCTAGCACAGATACGCAGTATTTT. It is translated as CASSLVAASTDTQYF.

In DNA form, the CDR3 reads TGTGCCAGCAGCCCTCAAGGACAGGGTACTAACAATGAGCAGTTCTTC. This translates into CASSPQGQGTNNEQFF. This chain connects TRBV7-9 to TRBJ2-1, with 8 nucleotides matching TRBD1. There are 16 residues in the CDR3. V was pared by 5 bases and J by 5 bases, with 11 bases of the junction left unmatched. Germline loops: CDR1 SEHNR, CDR2 FQNEAQ (reference sequence).

V gene TRBV4-2 combines with J gene TRBJ2-3, with 8 bases that match TRBD2. After removal of 3 bases from V and 2 bases from J, the junction contained 7 bases not matched to a gene. Germline assignment: CDR1 LGHNA and CDR2 YNFKEQ. The CDR3 spans 16 residues. The CDR3 DNA reads as TGTGCCAGCAGCCAGGCGGCTAGCGGGCACACAGATACGCAGTATTTT. This translates into CASSQAASGHTDTQYF.

The chain employs TRBV29-1 and TRBJ2-7; D ambiguous. Germline V gives CDR1 SQVTM, CDR2 ANQGSEA. Trimming stripped 3 bases from V and 5 bases from J, with 14 bases between. The CDR3 is made up of 13 amino acids. The CDR3 spells CSVEVSVRNEQYF. CDR3 sequence (DNA): TGCAGCGTTGAGGTGTCAGTTCGCAACGAGCAGTACTTC.

V gene TRBV9 combines with J gene TRBJ1-1; tentative D call: TRBD1 (6 bases). Trimming pared 4 bases from V and 4 bases from J, leaving 14 bases between. The germline V gene has CDR1 SGDLS and CDR2 YYNGEE. The CDR3 is 14 amino acids. The DNA for the CDR3 is TGTGCCAGCAGCCTCCGGACAGAGGGCACTGAAGCTTTCTTT. The encoded protein is CASSLRTEGTEAFF.

The V call is TRBV29-1, the J call TRBJ2-4; unclear D gene. The CDR3 covers 15 residues. The ends were cut back, 1 base at V and 0 bases at J, with 10 bases in the middle. Germline V lookup: CDR1 SQVTM, CDR2 ANQGSEA. CDR3: CSVEAQELAKNIQYF. CDR3 bases: TGCAGCGTTGAAGCCCAGGAATTAGCCAAAAACATTCAGTACTTC.

The chain couples TRBV9 to TRBJ2-1; the D gene is possibly TRBD1 (6 bases). V lost 3 bases and J 3 bases, leaving 16 bases between the germline ends. CDR3 length: 16 residues. Germline loops: CDR1 SGDLS, CDR2 YYNGEE. CDR3 in DNA: TGTGCCAGCAGCGGAACGGGGACACTTGTCTACAATGAGCAGTTCTTC. Protein product: CASSGTGTLVYNEQFF. The full variable domain, in which reference TRBV9 and TRBJ2-1 provide the parts outside the CDR3, is DSGVTQTPKHLITATGQRVTLRCSPRSGDLSVYWYQQSLDQGLQFLIQYYNGEERAKGNILERFSAQQFPDLHSELNLSSLELGDSALYFCASSGTGTLVYNEQFFGPGTRLTVL.

The V gene is TRBV20-1, the J gene TRBJ2-3, with 10 bases matching TRBD2. Looked up from germline, CDR1 is DFQATT and CDR2 is SNEGSKA (reference sequence). The CDR3 is 16 amino acids. J gave up 5 bases and V 1 base, and 9 bases lay outside the gene matches. The CDR3 is CSARVALAGAVDTQYF. The CDR3 DNA reads TGCAGTGCTAGAGTAGCCCTAGCGGGGGCTGTAGATACGCAGTATTTT.

The genes are TRBV7-6 and TRBJ1-6, with 7 bases lining up with TRBD1. CDR3 length: 13 residues. Unmatched junction bases numbered 5, after V lost 8 bases and J lost 7 bases. Germline V gene sequence: CDR1 SGHVS, CDR2 FNYEAQ. The CDR3 nucleotides read TGTGCCAGCTCCGACAGGGTCAATTCACCCCTCCACTTT. As protein: CASSDRVNSPLHF.

The chain uses TRBV4-1 and TRBJ2-3; D possibly corresponds to TRBD2 (6 bases). In germline, CDR1 is MGHRA, CDR2 YSYEKL. The CDR3 extends over 16 amino acids. The V end was cut by 2 bases, the J end by 9 bases, with 21 bases between. DNA for the CDR3: TGCGCCAGCAGCCAACGTATCGCCGGAGGGGAAGGAACGCAGTATTTT. Translating it yields CASSQRIAGGEGTQYF.

CDR3 sequence: CASSLGTGRSTEAFF. The CDR3 DNA reads as TGTGCCAGCAGCTTGGGGACAGGAAGGAGCACTGAAGCTTTCTTT. The V and J genes are TRBV5-4 and TRBJ1-1, with TRBD1 identical over 7 bases. The V gene end was trimmed by 0 bases and the J gene end by 4 bases; junction bases not matched to a gene: 6. CDR3 length: 15 residues. Germline lookup yields CDR1 SGHNT and CDR2 YYREEE (reference sequence).

This chain connects TRBV29-1 to TRBJ2-1; D perhaps matches TRBD2 (6 bases). From germline, CDR1 is SQVTM and CDR2 ANQGSEA. This CDR3 has 15 residues. The V gene lost 2 bases and the J gene lost 4 bases, with 15 bases spanning the gap. The CDR3 reads CSVELAGTPYNEQFF. The CDR3 bases are TGCAGCGTTGAACTCGCGGGGACCCCTTACAATGAGCAGTTCTTC.

The rearrangement joins TRBV3-1 to TRBJ1-2; D is possibly TRBD1 (6 bases). V lost 1 base and J lost 0, with 12 bases in between. This CDR3 is 16 amino acids long. The germline gives CDR1 LGHDT, CDR2 YNNKEL (reference sequence). The CDR3 sequence is CASSQGLRGANYGYTF. The CDR3 nucleotides are TGTGCCAGCAGCCAAGGACTCAGGGGAGCTAACTATGGCTACACCTTC. Filled out from reference TRBV3-1 and TRBJ1-2, the complete variable domain reads DTAVSQTPKYLVTQMGNDKSIKCEQNLGHDTMYWYKQDSKKFLKIMFSYNNKELIINETVPNRFSPKSPDKAHLNLHINSLELGDSAVYFCASSQGLRGANYGYTFGSGTRLTVV.

CDR3 residues: CAWSVREQFF. The CDR3 DNA reads TGTGCCTGGAGTGTAAGGGAGCAGTTCTTC. V is TRBV30 and J is TRBJ2-1; D uncertain. The CDR3 has 10 residues. Trimming took off 0 bases at V and 10 bases at J, with 4 bases between the two ends. The germline V gene encodes CDR1 GTSNPN and CDR2 SVGIG (reference sequence).

V gene TRBV5-1 combines with J gene TRBJ2-3; D gene ambiguous. From germline, CDR1 is SGHRS and CDR2 YFSETQ. The V end was cut by 2 bases, the J end by 2 bases, with 9 bases between. This CDR3 spans 14 amino acids. The CDR3 loop is CASSLKLHTDTQYF. Written as DNA, the CDR3 is TGCGCCAGCAGCTTAAAACTCCACACAGATACGCAGTATTTT.

This clonotype was picked up one time. The chain links TRBV5-4 to TRBJ1-1; 8 bases are a match to TRBD1. This CDR3 is built from 15 residues. CDR1 is SGHNT, CDR2 YYREEE, per germline (reference sequence). The V gene end was trimmed by 2 bases and the J gene end by 4 bases; junction bases not matched to a gene: 7. This CDR3 reads CASSLGPGQVTEAFF. DNA for the CDR3: TGTGCCAGCAGCTTAGGGCCGGGACAGGTCACTGAAGCTTTCTTT. Drawing the rest from reference TRBV5-4 and TRBJ1-1, the complete variable domain is ETGVTQSPTHLIKTRGQQVTLRCSSQSGHNTVSWYQQALGQGPQFIFQYYREEENGRGNFPPRFSGLQFPNYSSELNVNALELDDSALYLCASSLGPGQVTEAFFGQGTRLTVV.

The chain recombines TRBV24-1 with TRBJ1-1, with 9 bases aligning to TRBD1. The CDR3 totals 15 residues. Germline CDR1 and CDR2: KGHDR and SFDVKD. V lost 5 bases to trimming and J lost 0 bases; unmatched junction nucleotides: 3. In nucleotides, the CDR3 is TGTGCCACCAGTGGAGGACAGGGGATGAACACTGAAGCTTTCTTT. This encodes CATSGGQGMNTEAFF.

The gene calls are TRBV29-1 and TRBJ1-2, with TRBD1 identical over 7 bases. Per the germline V gene, CDR1 is SQVTM and CDR2 is ANQGSEA. The V segment lost 6 bases and the J segment 4 bases; nucleotides outside the gene matches: 20. CDR3 length equals 17 residues. CDR3 nucleotide sequence: TGCAGCGTCCCCGGGACAGTAAACGGAATACGCAGCTATGGCTACACCTTC. Translating gives CSVPGTVNGIRSYGYTF. The full variable domain, rest sourced from reference TRBV29-1 and TRBJ1-2, is SAVISQKPSRDICQRGTSLTIQCQVDSQVTMMFWYRQQPGQSLTLIATANQGSEATYESGFVIDKFPISRPNLTFSTLTVSNMSPEDSSIYLCSVPGTVNGIRSYGYTFGSGTRLTVV.

This clonotype came up a few times. The chain combines TRBV6-1 with TRBJ1-2; TRBD1 is a possible D gene (5 bases). Germline CDR1 MNHNS, CDR2 SASEGT. CDR3 length: 13 residues. The germline V and J ends were trimmed by 2 bases and 1 base, with 5 bases remaining between them. The CDR3: CASSEQGNYGYTF. DNA of the CDR3: TGTGCCAGCAGTGAACAGGGTAACTATGGCTACACCTTC.

This clonotype showed up just a few times. The CDR3 DNA follows: TGTGCCAGCAGTCCAGGGTTAAATCAGCCCCAGCATTTT. Translating it yields CASSPGLNQPQHF. The J gene is TRBJ1-5, the V gene TRBV25-1, with D maybe TRBD1 (5 bases). V lost 5 bases, J lost 4 bases, and 9 bases lay in between. The CDR3 is 13 residues long. Germline assignment: CDR1 MGHDK and CDR2 SYGVNS.

The V call is TRBV7-9, the J call TRBJ1-5; no definite D call. Germline V gives CDR1 SEHNR, CDR2 FQNEAQ (reference sequence). The V gene lost 5 bases and the J gene lost 0 bases, with 8 bases spanning the gap. CDR3 length: 14 amino acids. CDR3 amino acids: CASSLDLSNQPQHF. The DNA of the CDR3 is TGTGCCAGCAGCCTAGACCTTAGCAATCAGCCCCAGCATTTT.

This chain links TRBV7-2 with TRBJ2-3, with 8 bases lining up with TRBD1. The J segment lost 4 bases and the V segment lost 2 bases, leaving 8 bases of the junction unmatched. The length of the CDR3 is 16 residues. The V gene's germline CDR1 is SGHTA and CDR2 FQGNSA. The CDR3 protein is CASSLRPGGLSDTQYF. CDR3 coding DNA: TGTGCCAGCAGCTTACGGCCAGGGGGCTTATCAGATACGCAGTATTTT.

The chain uses TRBV29-1 and TRBJ2-7; 7 bases are a match to TRBD2. Germline lookup yields CDR1 SQVTM and CDR2 ANQGSEA. Trimming cost V 6 bases and J 1 base; bases outside gene matches: 3. The CDR3 is 12 amino acids. CDR3: CSVTSASYEQYF. For the CDR3, the DNA is TGCAGCGTCACTAGCGCTTCCTACGAGCAGTACTTC.